These T cell receptor beta chains were read from a single sample in a study of blood T cells in healthy people across ages. From the 5' RACE reads, TCRdb called clonotypes with MiXCR, one entry per CDR3 protein. The sample carries 750,000 to 950,000 distinct CDR3 sequences, about 55% recorded once. Sequenced material: blood. Receptors were obtained from a man older than 75 in good health. Each CDR3 is given with its conserved first and last residue. Each record gives: CDR3 length, J gene, D gene, V gene, clone size, CDR3 protein, CDR3 DNA. A D gene is named only where the DNA matches it firmly. Part of the rows lack a size; the others show once, few, many or a class for expanded clones.

CDR3 length: 14; J gene: TRBJ2-7; D gene: NA; V gene: TRBV18; clone size: NA; CDR3 protein: CASSPRVDSYEQYF; CDR3 DNA: TGTGCCAGCTCACCACGGGTCGACTCCTACGAGCAGTACTTC
CDR3 length: 15; J gene: TRBJ1-2; D gene: TRBD1; V gene: TRBV11-2; clone size: many; CDR3 protein: CASSEDRGTNYGYTF; CDR3 DNA: TGTGCCAGCAGCGAGGACAGGGGGACCAACTATGGCTACACCTTC
CDR3 length: 17; J gene: TRBJ2-7; D gene: NA; V gene: TRBV13; clone size: NA; CDR3 protein: CASSLVSGTLSSYEQYF; CDR3 DNA: TGTGCCAGCAGCTTAGTGTCAGGCACCTTAAGCTCCTACGAGCAGTACTTC
CDR3 length: 15; J gene: TRBJ2-3; D gene: TRBD2; V gene: TRBV7-6; clone size: NA; CDR3 protein: CASSLDGEGTDTQYF; CDR3 DNA: TGTGCCAGCAGCTTAGACGGGGAGGGGACAGATACGCAGTATTTT
CDR3 length: 17; J gene: TRBJ1-5; D gene: NA; V gene: TRBV10-3; clone size: few; CDR3 protein: CAISESFSGPSNQPQHF; CDR3 DNA: TGTGCCATCAGTGAGTCTTTCTCGGGGCCTAGCAATCAGCCCCAGCATTTT
CDR3 length: 16; J gene: TRBJ2-5; D gene: NA; V gene: TRBV6-2/TRBV6-3; clone size: NA; CDR3 protein: CASGYSASTTEETQYF; CDR3 DNA: TGTGCCAGCGGTTACTCGGCATCTACCACTGAGGAGACCCAGTACTTC
CDR3 length: 14; J gene: TRBJ2-5; D gene: NA; V gene: TRBV29-1; clone size: many; CDR3 protein: CSAKRTGRGETQYF; CDR3 DNA: TGCAGCGCCAAGCGGACAGGGAGGGGAGAGACCCAGTACTTC
CDR3 length: 18; J gene: TRBJ2-1; D gene: TRBD2; V gene: TRBV12-3/TRBV12-4; clone size: NA; CDR3 protein: CASSPGTSGPWGHNEQFF; CDR3 DNA: TGTGCCAGCAGTCCCGGGACTAGCGGCCCCTGGGGACACAATGAGCAGTTCTTC
CDR3 length: 13; J gene: TRBJ1-2; D gene: NA; V gene: TRBV7-9; clone size: few; CDR3 protein: CASSVGQTYGYTF; CDR3 DNA: TGTGCCAGCAGCGTCGGACAGACCTATGGCTACACCTTC
CDR3 length: 12; J gene: TRBJ1-6; D gene: NA; V gene: TRBV20-1; clone size: NA; CDR3 protein: CSARDPNSPLHF; CDR3 DNA: TGCAGTGCTAGAGATCCCAATTCACCCCTCCACTTT
CDR3 length: 12; J gene: TRBJ2-7; D gene: NA; V gene: TRBV28; clone size: NA; CDR3 protein: CASTQGLYEQYF; CDR3 DNA: TGTGCCAGCACCCAGGGGTTATACGAGCAGTACTTC
CDR3 length: 15; J gene: TRBJ2-1; D gene: TRBD2; V gene: TRBV20-1; clone size: NA; CDR3 protein: CSATAGTRGNNEQFF; CDR3 DNA: TGCAGTGCCACGGCCGGGACTAGGGGGAACAATGAGCAGTTCTTC
CDR3 length: 15; J gene: TRBJ2-1; D gene: TRBD1; V gene: TRBV4-1; clone size: NA; CDR3 protein: CASSQGQGAWNEQFF; CDR3 DNA: TGCGCCAGCAGCCAAGGACAGGGGGCGTGGAATGAGCAGTTCTTC
CDR3 length: 17; J gene: TRBJ2-1; D gene: NA; V gene: TRBV27; clone size: few; CDR3 protein: CASSLMWRLEGYNEQFF; CDR3 DNA: TGTGCCAGCAGTTTAATGTGGAGGCTAGAGGGTTACAATGAGCAGTTCTTC
CDR3 length: 17; J gene: TRBJ2-3; D gene: TRBD2; V gene: TRBV7-2; clone size: few; CDR3 protein: CASSRIVAGGGTDTQYF; CDR3 DNA: TGTGCCAGCAGCCGAATCGTAGCGGGGGGGGGCACAGATACGCAGTATTTT
CDR3 length: 12; J gene: TRBJ1-2; D gene: NA; V gene: TRBV5-1; clone size: NA; CDR3 protein: CASSITENGYTF; CDR3 DNA: TGCGCCAGCAGTATTACGGAGAACGGCTACACCTTC
CDR3 length: 11; J gene: TRBJ2-7; D gene: NA; V gene: TRBV2; clone size: few; CDR3 protein: CASRTVYEQYF; CDR3 DNA: TGTGCCAGCCGGACTGTATACGAGCAGTACTTC
CDR3 length: 13; J gene: TRBJ1-2; D gene: NA; V gene: TRBV3-1; clone size: NA; CDR3 protein: CASSRQGGSGYTF; CDR3 DNA: TGTGCCAGCAGCCGGCAAGGGGGTTCTGGCTACACCTTC
CDR3 length: 13; J gene: TRBJ1-1; D gene: NA; V gene: TRBV29-1; clone size: NA; CDR3 protein: CSVARVVYTEAFF; CDR3 DNA: TGCAGCGTTGCCAGGGTAGTGTACACTGAAGCTTTCTTT
CDR3 length: 17; J gene: TRBJ2-5; D gene: TRBD2; V gene: TRBV20-1; clone size: NA; CDR3 protein: CSARDPWTSPHQETQYF; CDR3 DNA: TGCAGTGCTAGAGATCCTTGGACTAGCCCCCACCAAGAGACCCAGTACTTC
CDR3 length: 12; J gene: TRBJ1-1; D gene: NA; V gene: TRBV20-1; clone size: NA; CDR3 protein: CSAGPQNTEAFF; CDR3 DNA: TGCAGTGCTGGGCCCCAGAACACTGAAGCTTTCTTT
CDR3 length: 17; J gene: TRBJ2-7; D gene: NA; V gene: TRBV4-1; clone size: NA; CDR3 protein: CASSQAPPGERPYEQYF; CDR3 DNA: TGCGCCAGCAGCCAAGCTCCTCCGGGGGAACGACCCTACGAGCAGTACTTC
CDR3 length: 11; J gene: TRBJ2-7; D gene: NA; V gene: TRBV5-1; clone size: few; CDR3 protein: CASRGVHEQYF; CDR3 DNA: TGCGCCAGCCGGGGAGTCCACGAGCAGTACTTC
CDR3 length: 14; J gene: TRBJ2-4; D gene: NA; V gene: TRBV20-1; clone size: few; CDR3 protein: CSGKAGHDKNIQYF; CDR3 DNA: TGCAGTGGTAAAGCGGGACACGACAAAAACATTCAGTACTTC
CDR3 length: 15; J gene: TRBJ2-5; D gene: TRBD1; V gene: TRBV18; clone size: NA; CDR3 protein: CASSPDRQLIETQYF; CDR3 DNA: TGTGCCAGCTCACCGGACAGGCAACTTATAGAGACCCAGTACTTC
CDR3 length: 17; J gene: TRBJ2-1; D gene: NA; V gene: TRBV12-3/TRBV12-4; clone size: NA; CDR3 protein: CASSSRQARGSYNEQFF; CDR3 DNA: TGTGCCAGCAGTTCAAGACAGGCACGGGGGTCCTACAATGAGCAGTTCTTC
CDR3 length: 14; J gene: TRBJ2-7; D gene: TRBD2; V gene: TRBV10-3; clone size: few; CDR3 protein: CAISETSGSFEQYF; CDR3 DNA: TGTGCCATCAGTGAGACTAGCGGGAGTTTCGAGCAGTACTTC
CDR3 length: 13; J gene: TRBJ2-4; D gene: NA; V gene: TRBV20-1; clone size: NA; CDR3 protein: CSALILAKNIQYF; CDR3 DNA: TGCAGTGCTCTGATATTAGCCAAAAACATTCAGTACTTC
CDR3 length: 13; J gene: TRBJ1-4; D gene: TRBD1; V gene: TRBV29-1; clone size: few; CDR3 protein: CSVGGGGAEKLFF; CDR3 DNA: TGCAGCGTTGGAGGAGGGGGCGCTGAAAAACTGTTTTTT
CDR3 length: 16; J gene: TRBJ2-7; D gene: TRBD1; V gene: TRBV4-1; clone size: few; CDR3 protein: CASSQDWTGLSYEQYF; CDR3 DNA: TGCGCCAGCAGCCAAGACTGGACAGGGCTGTCCTACGAGCAGTACTTC
CDR3 length: 16; J gene: TRBJ2-5; D gene: TRBD2; V gene: TRBV3-1; clone size: NA; CDR3 protein: CASSQAPSGGQETQYF; CDR3 DNA: TGTGCCAGCAGCCAAGCGCCGTCGGGGGGACAAGAGACCCAGTACTTC
CDR3 length: 17; J gene: TRBJ2-1; D gene: NA; V gene: TRBV5-1; clone size: few; CDR3 protein: CASSLGGRTRKYNEQFF; CDR3 DNA: TGCGCCAGCAGCTTGGGGGGAAGGACAAGAAAGTACAATGAGCAGTTCTTC
CDR3 length: 14; J gene: TRBJ1-1; D gene: NA; V gene: TRBV10-3; clone size: NA; CDR3 protein: CAARNDERGTEAFF; CDR3 DNA: TGTGCCGCCAGAAACGACGAGAGGGGCACTGAAGCTTTCTTT
CDR3 length: 15; J gene: TRBJ1-2; D gene: NA; V gene: TRBV2; clone size: few; CDR3 protein: CASSEARQNIYGYTF; CDR3 DNA: TGTGCCAGCAGTGAAGCTCGACAGAACATCTATGGCTACACCTTC
CDR3 length: 16; J gene: TRBJ2-3; D gene: TRBD2; V gene: TRBV19; clone size: NA; CDR3 protein: CASSIFAGGGTDTQYF; CDR3 DNA: TGTGCCAGTAGTATCTTCGCGGGAGGGGGCACAGATACGCAGTATTTT
CDR3 length: 17; J gene: TRBJ1-5; D gene: TRBD1; V gene: TRBV20-1; clone size: few; CDR3 protein: CSARDRDRGYSNQPQHF; CDR3 DNA: TGCAGTGCTAGAGATCGGGACAGGGGGTATAGCAATCAGCCCCAGCATTTT
CDR3 length: 13; J gene: TRBJ1-1; D gene: NA; V gene: TRBV4-2; clone size: few; CDR3 protein: CASSQDRAVEAFF; CDR3 DNA: TGTGCCAGCAGCCAAGATAGGGCGGTTGAAGCTTTCTTT
CDR3 length: 15; J gene: TRBJ2-5; D gene: NA; V gene: TRBV6-1; clone size: NA; CDR3 protein: CASTVPRGKVETQYF; CDR3 DNA: TGTGCCAGCACCGTACCGAGGGGGAAGGTGGAGACCCAGTACTTC
CDR3 length: 15; J gene: TRBJ2-1; D gene: TRBD1; V gene: TRBV20-1; clone size: NA; CDR3 protein: CSARIGQGDYNEQFF; CDR3 DNA: TGCAGTGCTAGAATCGGACAGGGGGACTACAATGAGCAGTTCTTC
CDR3 length: 16; J gene: TRBJ2-1; D gene: TRBD2; V gene: TRBV20-1; clone size: NA; CDR3 protein: CSARSLAGGTYNEQFF; CDR3 DNA: TGCAGTGCTAGAAGTCTAGCGGGAGGAACCTACAATGAGCAGTTCTTC
CDR3 length: 14; J gene: TRBJ2-5; D gene: TRBD1; V gene: TRBV6-6; clone size: few; CDR3 protein: CASSYSDRVETQYF; CDR3 DNA: TGTGCCAGCAGTTACTCCGACAGGGTAGAGACCCAGTACTTC
CDR3 length: 13; J gene: TRBJ1-6; D gene: NA; V gene: TRBV7-9; clone size: few; CDR3 protein: CASSGDGDSPLHF; CDR3 DNA: TGTGCCAGCAGCGGGGACGGCGATTCACCCCTCCACTTT
CDR3 length: 15; J gene: TRBJ2-1; D gene: NA; V gene: TRBV10-3; clone size: NA; CDR3 protein: CATWSADTATHEQFF; CDR3 DNA: TGTGCCACCTGGAGTGCCGACACCGCTACGCATGAGCAGTTCTTC
CDR3 length: 12; J gene: TRBJ1-5; D gene: NA; V gene: TRBV10-1; clone size: NA; CDR3 protein: CASSEGGEVKHF; CDR3 DNA: TGCGCCAGCAGTGAGGGGGGAGAAGTCAAGCATTTT